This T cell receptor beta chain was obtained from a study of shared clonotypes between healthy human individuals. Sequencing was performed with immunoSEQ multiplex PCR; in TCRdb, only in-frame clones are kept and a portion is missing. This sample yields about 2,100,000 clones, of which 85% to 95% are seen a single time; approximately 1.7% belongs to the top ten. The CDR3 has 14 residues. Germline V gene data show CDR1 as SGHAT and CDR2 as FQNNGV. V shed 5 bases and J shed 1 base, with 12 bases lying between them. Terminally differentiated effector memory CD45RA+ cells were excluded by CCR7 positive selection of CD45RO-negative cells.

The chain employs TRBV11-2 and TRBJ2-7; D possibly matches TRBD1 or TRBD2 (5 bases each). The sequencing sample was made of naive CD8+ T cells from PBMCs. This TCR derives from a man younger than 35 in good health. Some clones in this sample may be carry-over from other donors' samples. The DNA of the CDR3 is TGTGCCAGCAGCCATCGGGGCCTATCCTACGAGCAGTACTTC. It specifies CASSHRGLSYEQYF.